This TCR beta chain was retrieved from a study of blood T cell repertoires in COVID-19. Study background: Acute-phase and convalescent COVID-19 samples originated in the United States, Italy and Spain.

Deletions cut 2 bases from V and 1 base from J, with 6 bases between. The germline CDR1 and CDR2 sequences are SGHTA and FQGTGA. The length of the CDR3 is 15 residues. TCRdb's copy holds only in-frame clones and misses some; the assay was immunoSEQ multiplex PCR. The data show over 20,000 clones, around 89% seen once. The sample taken for sequencing was peripheral blood. This sequence was found in a man in his sixties or seventies with active COVID-19. The gene calls are TRBV7-3 and TRBJ2-6, with D unresolved. The CDR3 nucleotides read TGTGCCAGCAGCTTATCTTTATCTGGGGCCAACGTCCTGACTTTC. Encoded protein: CASSLSLSGANVLTF.